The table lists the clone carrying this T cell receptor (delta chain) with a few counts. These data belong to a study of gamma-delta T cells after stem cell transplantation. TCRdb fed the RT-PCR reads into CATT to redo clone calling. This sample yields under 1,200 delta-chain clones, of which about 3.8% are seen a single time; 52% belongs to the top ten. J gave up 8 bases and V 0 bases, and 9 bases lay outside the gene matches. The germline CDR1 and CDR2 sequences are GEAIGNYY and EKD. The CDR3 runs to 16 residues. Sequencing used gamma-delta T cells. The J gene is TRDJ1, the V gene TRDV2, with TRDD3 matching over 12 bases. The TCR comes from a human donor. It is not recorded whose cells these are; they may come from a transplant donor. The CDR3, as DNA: TGTGCCTGTGACACCGTTCTGGGGGATACGCCAAAGAAACTCATCTTT. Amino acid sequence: CACDTVLGDTPKKLIF.